These 13 T cell receptor beta chains came from one sample sequenced in a study of shared clonotypes between healthy human individuals. Clones were sequenced by immunoSEQ multiplex PCR, and TCRdb holds only the in-frame ones, with some missing. The data contain about 380,000 clones, roughly 96% of them seen just once; the ten biggest clones take up approximately 0.32%. Input material: memory CD8+ T cells sorted from blood. The subset: CD45RO+ cells pooled with CCR7-negative TemRA cells. These receptors all come from a man younger than 40 in good health.

CDR3 residues: CASSWGILYNEQFF. The DNA for the CDR3 is TGTGCCAGCAGTTGGGGGATCCTTTACAATGAGCAGTTCTTC. This chain links TRBV28 with TRBJ2-1; D is perhaps TRBD1 or TRBD2 (5 bases each). This CDR3 is built from 14 residues. The germline gives CDR1 MDHEN, CDR2 SYDVKM. The V end was cut by 4 bases, the J end by 4 bases, with 11 bases between. Supplemented by reference TRBV28 and TRBJ2-1, the full variable domain reads DVKVTQSSRYLVKRTGEKVFLECVQDMDHENMFWYRQDPGLGLRLIYFSYDVKMKEKGDIPEGYSVSREKKERFSLILESASTNQTSMYLCASSWGILYNEQFFGPGTRLTVL.

This chain joins TRBV7-8 and TRBJ2-3, with 12 nucleotides matching TRBD2. CDR1 and CDR2 (germline): SGHVS, FQNEAQ. The trim removed 2 bases at V and 6 bases at J, leaving 6 bases unmatched. This CDR3 spans 16 amino acids. The CDR3, as DNA: TGTGCCAGCAGCTTAACTAGCGGGAGGCTACTGGATACGCAGTATTTT. It is translated as CASSLTSGRLLDTQYF.

The chain has TRBV10-2 and TRBJ2-7, with D possibly being TRBD1 (6 bases). Germline CDR1 reads WSHSY; CDR2 reads SAAADI. This CDR3 is built from 15 residues. V was shortened by 7 bases and J by 2 bases, with 18 bases between the two germline ends. DNA for the CDR3: TGCGCCAGCACACCCACAGGGCCCCTAACCTACGAGCAGTACTTC. It yields the protein CASTPTGPLTYEQYF.

This chain joins TRBV15 and TRBJ2-1, with D unresolved. CDR3 length: 13 amino acids. V lost 4 bases and J lost 10, with 14 bases in between. The germline gives CDR1 LNHNV, CDR2 YYDKDF (reference sequence). CDR3 nucleotide sequence: TGTGCCACCAGCACCCTTCGAGTCACCGAGCAGTTCTTC. Its protein product is CATSTLRVTEQFF.

V and J are TRBV6-1 and TRBJ1-5, with D maybe TRBD1 (6 bases). From germline, CDR1 is MNHNS and CDR2 SASEGT. The ends were cut back, 5 bases at V and 3 bases at J, with 11 bases in the middle. This CDR3 has 14 residues. CDR3 residues: CASSFQGYNQPQHF. The CDR3, as DNA: TGTGCCAGCAGTTTCCAGGGGTACAATCAGCCCCAGCATTTT.

The J gene is TRBJ2-1, the V gene TRBV10-2; D possibly corresponds to TRBD2 (6 bases). The CDR3 consists of 16 residues. Trimming removed 10 bases from V and 2 bases from J, with 21 bases in between. Germline values: CDR1 WSHSY, CDR2 SAAADI. The CDR3 DNA reads as TGCGCCATCTCCGTTAGCGGAACCCTCACCTACAATGAGCAGTTCTTC. Its protein product is CAISVSGTLTYNEQFF.

This clone was recorded once. V gene TRBV7-8 combines with J gene TRBJ2-7; TRBD2 matches at 13 bases. V shed 5 bases, J shed 2 bases, and the junction held 9 bases outside the gene matches. The CDR3 sequence is 17 residues long. Germline-derived CDR1 and CDR2 are SGHVS and FQNEAQ. As DNA, the CDR3 is TGTGCCAGCAGCCCCACCGGACTAGCGGGAGTAACCTACGAGCAGTACTTC. As protein: CASSPTGLAGVTYEQYF.

The chain is built from TRBV25-1 and TRBJ1-1; D uncertain. The CDR3 is 12 residues long. V was shortened by 8 bases and J by 0 bases, with 7 bases between the two germline ends. The germline V gene has CDR1 MGHDK and CDR2 SYGVNS. CDR3 coding DNA: TGTGCCAGCTCCCATTTGAACACTGAAGCTTTCTTT. It is translated as CASSHLNTEAFF.

The chain couples TRBV28 to TRBJ2-7; D gene unclear. The germline gives CDR1 MDHEN, CDR2 SYDVKM. Trimming stripped 3 bases from V and 1 base from J, with 13 bases between. The CDR3 is made up of 15 amino acids. The CDR3 loop is CASSLLDHNSYEQYF. The CDR3 coding sequence is TGTGCCAGCAGTTTGCTGGACCACAATTCCTACGAGCAGTACTTC.

J is TRBJ2-2 and V is TRBV5-1; the match to TRBD2 covers 11 bases. The CDR3 sequence is 15 residues long. Unmatched junction bases numbered 1, after V lost 2 bases and J lost 4 bases. CDR1 and CDR2 from the germline V gene are SGHRS and YFSETQ. DNA for the CDR3: TGCGCCAGCAGCTTAGGGACTAGCGGCACCGGGGAGCTGTTTTTT. It codes for CASSLGTSGTGELFF.

The V gene is TRBV2, the J gene TRBJ1-2, with a weak D call TRBD1 (5 bases). The CDR3 sequence is 12 residues long. Trimming cost V 4 bases and J 6 bases, with 9 bases left between them. The germline V gene has CDR1 SNHLY and CDR2 FYNNEI. The CDR3 DNA is TGTGCCAGCAGTGGCAGGGAGAATGGCTACACCTTC. Translating gives CASSGRENGYTF. The entire variable domain, with the rest obtained from reference TRBV2 and TRBJ1-2, is as follows: EPEVTQTPSHQVTQMGQEVILRCVPISNHLYFYWYRQILGQKVEFLVSFYNNEISEKSEIFDDQFSVERPDGSNFTLKIRSTKLEDSAMYFCASSGRENGYTFGSGTRLTVV.

This rearrangement joins TRBV19 to TRBJ2-7, with 8 nucleotides matching TRBD2. This CDR3 comprises 13 residues. Germline CDR1 LNHDA, CDR2 SQIVND (reference sequence). With 7 bases clipped from V and 4 bases from J, the junction kept 6 bases outside the gene matches. In nucleotides, the CDR3 is TGTGCCAGTACGGGAGGGGGGTGGTACGAGCAGTACTTC. Its translation is CASTGGGWYEQYF.

The rearrangement uses TRBV4-1 and TRBJ2-3, with D possibly TRBD1 on 6 matching bases. Trimming removed 2 bases from V and 4 bases from J, with 19 bases in between. Germline values: CDR1 MGHRA, CDR2 YSYEKL. The CDR3 runs 17 residues. CDR3 sequence: CASSQLFDKTGSDTQYF. CDR3 nucleotides: TGCGCCAGCAGCCAACTCTTTGATAAGACAGGTTCAGATACGCAGTATTTT.